A single sample gave rise to the 24 T cell receptor beta chains below, sequenced in a study of T cells after yellow fever vaccination. Using its own MiXCR run on the 5' RACE reads, TCRdb lists one record per CDR3 protein. Found here are tens of thousands of distinct CDR3 sequences, about 7.3% of them singletons; the top ten hold around 29%. The sequencing here drew on CD8+ T cells sorted from PBMCs, taken approximately 11 days after the first yellow fever vaccination. Every receptor here comes from a man between 18 and 29 years old who received the YFV17D yellow fever vaccine.

The V and J genes are TRBV7-9 and TRBJ2-1, with 9 bases fitting TRBD1. Germline-derived CDR1 and CDR2 are SEHNR and FQNEAQ (reference sequence). CDR3 size: 16 residues. Trimming took 6 bases from V and 8 from J; bases not matched to a gene: 14. CDR3 in DNA: TGTGCCAGCAGACGAAAAACAGGGGGCGCGGGAGATGAGCAGTTCTTC. The encoded protein is CASRRKTGGAGDEQFF. Full variable domain (rest looked up from reference TRBV7-9 and TRBJ2-1): DTGVSQNPRHKITKRGQNVTFRCDPISEHNRLYWYRQTLGQGPEFLTYFQNEAQLEKSRLLSDRFSAERPKGSFSTLEIQRTEQGDSAMYLCASRRKTGGAGDEQFFGPGTRLTVL.

This clonotype appeared many times. The J gene is TRBJ2-2, the V gene TRBV5-1; D perhaps matches TRBD2 (6 bases). The germline CDR1 and CDR2 sequences are SGHRS and YFSETQ. This CDR3 is 14 amino acids long. Trimming stripped 5 bases from V and 7 bases from J, with 15 bases between. The CDR3 region is CASRSARGFGELFF. CDR3 nucleotides: TGCGCCAGCAGGTCCGCCCGGGGGTTCGGGGAGCTGTTTTTT.

This clonotype was seen at least ten times. The chain combines TRBV27 with TRBJ2-2, with D hard to call. This CDR3 region has 12 residues. The V and J ends lost 5 bases and 5 bases respectively, with 6 bases between them. Germline V CDR1 and CDR2: MNHEY, SMNVEV (reference sequence). The CDR3 DNA sequence: TGTGCCAGCAGTCTCCCTACCGGGGAGCTGTTTTTT. This sequence encodes CASSLPTGELFF.

There are many counts of this clonotype. The V and J genes are TRBV9 and TRBJ2-7, with 12 bases identical to TRBD1. This CDR3 has 14 residues. V lost 2 bases, J lost 5 bases, and 2 bases stayed unmatched. The germline gives CDR1 SGDLS, CDR2 YYNGEE. CDR3 nucleotides: TGTGCCAGCAGCGTTGGGACAGGGGGCGACGAGCAGTACTTC. Protein product: CASSVGTGGDEQYF.

The rearrangement uses TRBV6-2 or TRBV6-3 and TRBJ2-5; D is undetermined. This CDR3 has 14 residues. In germline, CDR1 is MNHEY, CDR2 SVGEGT. V lost 6 bases to trimming and J lost 2 bases, with 13 bases between them. This CDR3 reads CASRFQVIQETQYF. The CDR3 DNA sequence: TGTGCCAGCAGATTCCAGGTGATACAAGAGACCCAGTACTTC.

In this sample, this clonotype turned up many times. V usage is TRBV6-1 and J usage is TRBJ2-1, with 7 nucleotides matching TRBD1. From germline, CDR1 is MNHNS and CDR2 SASEGT. This CDR3 has 15 amino acids. V dropped 5 bases and J dropped 0; count of bases not matched to a gene: 4. The CDR3 reads CASSQGQSSYNEQFF. The CDR3 bases are TGTGCCAGCAGTCAGGGACAGAGCTCCTACAATGAGCAGTTCTTC.

This clonotype was detected many times. V and J are TRBV12-3 or TRBV12-4 and TRBJ2-5; weak D call: TRBD2 (6 bases). The CDR3 spans 15 residues. V was clipped by 5 bases and J by 1 base, with 14 bases between them. Here the CDR3 reads CASSPIAGSQETQYF. The CDR3 nucleotides are TGTGCCAGCAGTCCCATTGCGGGGAGCCAAGAGACCCAGTACTTC.

This clonotype was counted only a few times. The gene calls are TRBV7-2 and TRBJ1-2; a weak D match, TRBD1 (5 bases). The CDR3 has 16 amino acids. CDR1 is SGHTA, CDR2 FQGNSA, per germline. V gave up 0 bases and J gave up 4 bases, with 15 bases separating them. The CDR3 is CASSLAASGEGYGYTF. DNA of the CDR3: TGTGCCAGCAGCTTAGCGGCCTCGGGGGAGGGCTATGGCTACACCTTC. The variable domain in full, with the rest retrieved from reference TRBV7-2 and TRBJ1-2, is GAGVSQSPSNKVTEKGKDVELRCDPISGHTALYWYRQSLGQGLEFLIYFQGNSAPDKSGLPSDRFSAERTGGSVSTLTIQRTQQEDSAVYLCASSLAASGEGYGYTFGSGTRLTVV.

The chain employs TRBV5-4 and TRBJ2-2, with TRBD2 identical over 8 bases. Germline values: CDR1 SGHNT, CDR2 YYREEE (reference sequence). This CDR3 comprises 14 residues. The ends lost 3 bases at V and 6 bases at J; junction bases unmatched: 4. Written as DNA, the CDR3 is TGTGCCAGCAGCTACGCGGGGGGTTCCGGGGAGCTGTTTTTT. It specifies CASSYAGGSGELFF. The full variable domain, with the rest looked up from reference TRBV5-4 and TRBJ2-2, is ETGVTQSPTHLIKTRGQQVTLRCSSQSGHNTVSWYQQALGQGPQFIFQYYREEENGRGNFPPRFSGLQFPNYSSELNVNALELDDSALYLCASSYAGGSGELFFGEGSRLTVL.

In its sample, this clonotype was seen many times. The chain is built from TRBV7-3 and TRBJ1-6; TRBD1 might be the D (5 bases). With 0 bases removed from V and 8 bases from J, the gap between germline ends came to 14 bases. Germline lookup yields CDR1 SGHTA and CDR2 FQGTGA. The CDR3 totals 16 residues. CDR3 sequence (DNA): TGTGCCAGCAGCTTAACCGGGAATAGGGGTGATTCACCCCTCCACTTT. This translates into CASSLTGNRGDSPLHF.

Ten or more counts support this clonotype. The CDR3 loop is CSVWGGAGNEQFF. For the CDR3, the DNA is TGCAGCGTTTGGGGGGGGGCAGGCAATGAGCAGTTCTTC. The chain has TRBV29-1 and TRBJ2-1; a possible D gene is TRBD2 (7 bases). CDR3 length equals 13 residues. V lost 5 bases to trimming and J lost 6 bases, with 14 bases between them. The germline CDR1 and CDR2 sequences are SQVTM and ANQGSEA.

This clonotype was counted at least ten times. CDR3 sequence: CASSSRVTGELFF. As DNA, the CDR3 is TGTGCCAGCAGCTCCCGGGTCACCGGGGAGCTGTTTTTT. The V call is TRBV7-6, the J call TRBJ2-2; D call uncertain. There are 13 residues in the CDR3. Per the germline V gene, CDR1 is SGHVS and CDR2 is FNYEAQ. V lost 4 bases to trimming and J lost 4 bases, with 7 bases between them.

The chain joins TRBV4-2 to TRBJ2-5, with 14 positions matching TRBD2. V lost 4 bases, J lost 3 bases, and 4 bases stayed unmatched. The germline V gene encodes CDR1 LGHNA and CDR2 YNFKEQ. This CDR3 is built from 16 residues. The CDR3 DNA reads as TGTGCCAGCAGCCCATGGACTAGCGGGGGGAAAGAGACCCAGTACTTC. Its translation is CASSPWTSGGKETQYF.

This clonotype occurred a few times. The chain is built from TRBV10-3 and TRBJ2-5; the D gene is possibly TRBD2 (5 bases). V gave up 2 bases and J gave up 5 bases, with 12 bases separating them. Germline-derived CDR1 and CDR2 are ENHRY and SYGVKD. CDR3 length: 14 residues. CDR3 in amino acids: CAISEMSRGETQYF. The CDR3 DNA sequence: TGTGCCATCAGTGAGATGAGCCGGGGTGAGACCCAGTACTTC.

This clonotype was counted at least ten times. The chain recombines TRBV29-1 with TRBJ2-1, with D possibly TRBD2 on 6 matching bases. The ends were cut back, 1 base at V and 8 bases at J, with 12 bases in the middle. CDR1 and CDR2 (germline): SQVTM, ANQGSEA. CDR3 length: 13 residues. The DNA for the CDR3 is TGCAGCGTTGAAGCCAAGGGCGGGGATGAGCAGTTCTTC. Protein product: CSVEAKGGDEQFF.

This clonotype showed up many times. This chain uses TRBV7-3 with TRBJ2-1; a possible D gene is TRBD2 (7 bases). From germline, CDR1 is SGHTA and CDR2 FQGTGA. Trimming cost V 6 bases and J 2 bases, with 14 bases left between them. This CDR3 has 15 amino acids. As DNA, the CDR3 is TGTGCCAGCAGTACGACGGGGGGCGCCTACAATGAGCAGTTCTTC. Translating gives CASSTTGGAYNEQFF.

This clonotype was found a few times. This chain connects TRBV7-3 to TRBJ2-1; the match to TRBD2 covers 13 bases. The CDR3 totals 17 residues. J was trimmed by 10 bases and V by 3 bases; bases with no gene match: 12. The V gene's germline CDR1 is SGHTA and CDR2 FQGTGA. For the CDR3, the DNA is TGTGCCAGCAGCTTGCGACTAGCGGGGGGCCCGGGCGGGGAGCAGTTCTTC. Amino acids: CASSLRLAGGPGGEQFF.

This clonotype was observed many times. The chain is built from TRBV6-2 or TRBV6-3 and TRBJ1-2; 9 bases line up with TRBD1. From germline, CDR1 is MNHEY and CDR2 SVGEGT. The CDR3 loop spans 16 amino acids. The V segment lost 5 bases and the J segment 4 bases; nucleotides outside the gene matches: 11. CDR3 sequence reads: CASSLDRDRELYGYTF. The CDR3 DNA reads TGTGCCAGCAGTCTCGACCGGGACAGGGAGCTCTATGGCTACACCTTC.

Many counts were recorded for this clonotype. V and J are TRBV5-1 and TRBJ1-1; D not certain. The CDR3 is 15 residues long. The V end lost 4 bases, the J end lost 2 bases, and 15 bases lay between the germline ends. Germline values: CDR1 SGHRS, CDR2 YFSETQ. The CDR3 is CASSPGLGTNTEAFF. The CDR3, as DNA: TGCGCCAGCAGCCCCGGCCTAGGCACTAACACTGAAGCTTTCTTT.

In this sample, this clonotype turned up many times. The rearrangement uses TRBV7-2 and TRBJ2-1; D not certain. This CDR3 spans 14 amino acids. Germline CDR1 SGHTA, CDR2 FQGNSA. Trimming took off 8 bases at V and 8 bases at J, with 19 bases between the two ends. CDR3 amino acids: CASSGIDSTDEQFF. The CDR3 nucleotides are TGTGCCAGCTCTGGAATCGACTCGACCGATGAGCAGTTCTTC.

In its sample, this clonotype was seen many times. The chain couples TRBV9 to TRBJ2-3; D is possibly TRBD2 (5 bases). The CDR3 is 15 amino acids. The V gene's germline CDR1 is SGDLS and CDR2 YYNGEE. V was shortened by 3 bases and J by 2 bases, with 13 bases between the two germline ends. CDR3 in DNA: TGTGCCAGCAGCGCGCATACTAGAGCCACAGATACGCAGTATTTT. Translation gives CASSAHTRATDTQYF.

This clonotype was counted at least ten times. This chain links TRBV4-1 with TRBJ2-2; unclear D gene. Germline CDR1 reads MGHRA; CDR2 reads YSYEKL. This CDR3 region has 15 residues. V lost 1 base and J 0 bases, leaving 6 bases between the germline ends. In nucleotides, the CDR3 is TGCGCCAGCAGCCAAGTTGAGGCGAACACCGGGGAGCTGTTTTTT. Translating it yields CASSQVEANTGELFF.

This clonotype was seen a few times. The V gene is TRBV18, the J gene TRBJ2-5; D is unclear. V shed 2 bases and J shed 5 bases, with 6 bases lying between them. Germline loops: CDR1 KGHSH, CDR2 LQKENI. The CDR3 has 12 amino acids. The CDR3 spells CASSPKSETQYF. The CDR3 DNA reads TGTGCCAGCTCACCAAAGTCGGAGACCCAGTACTTC. Full variable domain (remainder filled in from reference TRBV18 and TRBJ2-5): NAGVMQNPRHLVRRRGQEARLRCSPMKGHSHVYWYRQLPEEGLKFMVYLQKENIIDESGMPKERFSAEFPKEGPSILRIQQVVRGDSAAYFCASSPKSETQYFGPGTRLLVL.

In its sample, this clonotype was seen many times. This chain connects TRBV6-5 to TRBJ2-5, with D uncertain. Germline loops: CDR1 MNHEY, CDR2 SVGAGI. V lost 5 bases and J 2 bases, leaving 21 bases between the germline ends. There are 17 residues in the CDR3. This CDR3 reads CASSLDPDPIFQETQYF. CDR3 DNA: TGTGCCAGCAGTCTAGACCCGGACCCCATCTTTCAAGAGACCCAGTACTTC.